Presented here are 16 T cell receptor beta chains from one specimen sequenced in a study of T cell responses to AZD1222 COVID-19 vaccine. Profiling relied on immunoSEQ multiplex PCR, and the TCRdb table lists in-frame clones only, not all of them. The profile shows just over 150,000 clones, more than 85% of them singletons. This specimen consisted of peripheral blood, obtained after recovery from COVID-19. The receptors originated from an adult who had recovered from COVID-19.

The V and J genes are TRBV12-3 or TRBV12-4 and TRBJ2-5; D may be TRBD1 (5 bases). The CDR3 sequence is 12 residues long. Trimming left V 10 bases short and J 1 base short, with 10 bases between. For the CDR3, the DNA is TGTGCCACCCAGGGTTTCCAAGAGACCCAGTACTTC. It translates to CATQGFQETQYF.

The V call is TRBV6-5, the J call TRBJ2-3; 7 bases match TRBD1. The CDR3 has 12 amino acids. CDR1 is MNHEY and CDR2 is SVGAGI in the germline V gene. V lost 6 bases and J lost 8; bases outside the gene matches: 5. CDR3 DNA sequence: TGTGCCAGCAGGAAGGGGGCGGGTACGCAGTATTTT. The encoded protein is CASRKGAGTQYF.

This sequence joins TRBV6-5 and TRBJ1-1; D not certain. The ends were cut back, 7 bases at V and 0 bases at J, with 3 bases in the middle. CDR1 and CDR2 (germline): MNHEY, SVGAGI. The CDR3 spans 11 residues. As DNA, the CDR3 is TGTGCCAGCAAGGTGAACACTGAAGCTTTCTTT. As protein: CASKVNTEAFF.

V usage is TRBV7-2 and J usage is TRBJ1-5; D remains ambiguous. The CDR3 contains 14 residues. CDR1 and CDR2 from the germline V gene are SGHTA and FQGNSA. V was shortened by 3 bases and J by 0 bases, with 6 bases between the two germline ends. CDR3: CASSFPYSNQPQHF. The CDR3 DNA reads TGTGCCAGCAGCTTCCCCTATAGCAATCAGCCCCAGCATTTT.

The V call is TRBV29-1, the J call TRBJ1-3; D is perhaps TRBD1 (5 bases). Germline-derived CDR1 and CDR2 are SQVTM and ANQGSEA. V gave up 7 bases and J gave up 0 bases, with 13 bases separating them. This CDR3 contains 14 residues. The CDR3 coding sequence is TGCAGCGCGACGACAGACCTCTCTGGAAACACCATATATTTT. The encoded protein is CSATTDLSGNTIYF.

This rearrangement joins TRBV7-3 to TRBJ1-3; perhaps TRBD1 as D (6 bases). V lost 3 bases and J lost 4, with 7 bases in between. CDR1 and CDR2 from the germline V gene are SGHTA and FQGTGA. The length of the CDR3 is 13 residues. For the CDR3, the DNA is TGTGCCAGCAGCTTTGACAGGGGAAACACCATATATTTT. It encodes CASSFDRGNTIYF.

This chain links TRBV9 with TRBJ2-2; a weak D match, TRBD2 (5 bases). CDR3 size: 16 residues. CDR1 is SGDLS, CDR2 YYNGEE, per germline. Trimming removed 0 bases at V and 3 bases at J, with 12 bases between. CDR3 DNA sequence: TGTGCCAGCAGCGTAGCTCGAGGGCGCGACACCGGGGAGCTGTTTTTT. This sequence encodes CASSVARGRDTGELFF.

The rearrangement joins TRBV2 to TRBJ2-5; TRBD1 matches at 8 bases. V shed 6 bases, J shed 2 bases, and the junction held 8 bases outside the gene matches. The CDR3 contains 15 residues. Per germline, CDR1 SNHLY and CDR2 FYNNEI. In nucleotides, the CDR3 is TGTGCCAGCAGGGGGACAGGAGCACCGCAAGAGACCCAGTACTTC. Its translation is CASRGTGAPQETQYF.

The table lists this clone with a count of one. J is TRBJ1-3 and V is TRBV11-2; D is unclear. CDR3 length equals 18 residues. Trimming left V 5 bases short and J 1 base short, with 21 bases between. Germline V gene sequence: CDR1 SGHAT, CDR2 FQNNGV. The CDR3 coding sequence is TGTGCCAGCAGCGTCTCCTCAGCTTCGGTAGTGTCTGGAAACACCATATATTTT. Protein: CASSVSSASVVSGNTIYF.

The chain has TRBV20-1 and TRBJ2-7, with D unclear. Germline V CDR1 and CDR2: DFQATT, SNEGSKA (reference sequence). Trimming cost V 5 bases and J 2 bases, with 7 bases left between them. This CDR3 region has 11 residues. The CDR3, as DNA: TGCAGTGCTCTGTCCACCTACGAGCAGTACTTC. Protein sequence: CSALSTYEQYF.

The chain recombines TRBV5-4 with TRBJ1-2, with 8 bases identical to TRBD1. The J segment lost 3 bases and the V segment lost 3 bases, leaving 4 bases of the junction unmatched. The CDR3 is 14 residues long. CDR1 and CDR2 (germline): SGHNT, YYREEE (reference sequence). Written as DNA, the CDR3 is TGTGCCAGCAGCTCCCAGGGGGCCGACTATGGCTACACCTTC. Its protein product is CASSSQGADYGYTF. The full variable domain, completed using reference TRBV5-4 and TRBJ1-2, is ETGVTQSPTHLIKTRGQQVTLRCSSQSGHNTVSWYQQALGQGPQFIFQYYREEENGRGNFPPRFSGLQFPNYSSELNVNALELDDSALYLCASSSQGADYGYTFGSGTRLTVV.

This clone was recorded once. CDR3 protein: CASSQDVWGTSVPNEQFF. CDR3 coding DNA: TGTGCCAGCAGCCAAGACGTGTGGGGGACTAGCGTTCCCAATGAGCAGTTCTTC. The gene calls are TRBV4-2 and TRBJ2-1, with 10 positions matching TRBD2. The CDR3 has 18 amino acids. The V segment lost 0 bases and the J segment 6 bases; nucleotides outside the gene matches: 11. Germline V lookup: CDR1 LGHNA, CDR2 YNFKEQ.

The chain recombines TRBV2 with TRBJ1-1; 7 nucleotides align to TRBD1. Germline V gene data show CDR1 as SNHLY and CDR2 as FYNNEI. The CDR3 loop spans 13 amino acids. The trim removed 2 bases at V and 4 bases at J, leaving 1 base unmatched. The CDR3 loop is CASSESGGTEAFF. Here the CDR3 DNA reads TGTGCCAGCAGTGAATCAGGGGGCACTGAAGCTTTCTTT. The whole variable domain, filled in from reference TRBV2 and TRBJ1-1, reads EPEVTQTPSHQVTQMGQEVILRCVPISNHLYFYWYRQILGQKVEFLVSFYNNEISEKSEIFDDQFSVERPDGSNFTLKIRSTKLEDSAMYFCASSESGGTEAFFGQGTRLTVV.

For the CDR3, the DNA is TGTGCCAGCAGCCAAAACCTCCAGGGGGACTATGGCTACACCTTC. Its translation is CASSQNLQGDYGYTF. The chain links TRBV4-2 to TRBJ1-2, with 7 positions matching TRBD1. The CDR3 spans 15 residues. Germline loops: CDR1 LGHNA, CDR2 YNFKEQ. V lost 2 bases and J lost 3; bases outside the gene matches: 6.

The chain carries TRBV13 and TRBJ2-3; D is unresolved. CDR3 length: 16 residues. The germline V and J ends were trimmed by 5 bases and 0 bases, with 15 bases remaining between them. Germline loops: CDR1 PRHDT, CDR2 FYEKMQ (reference sequence). CDR3 sequence: CASSPGPGPSTDTQYF. CDR3 in DNA: TGTGCCAGCAGCCCCGGTCCCGGCCCTAGCACAGATACGCAGTATTTT.

The chain joins TRBV5-4 to TRBJ2-7, with a possible D match to TRBD2 (5 bases). V gave up 4 bases and J gave up 6 bases, with 17 bases separating them. Germline CDR1 is SGHNT and CDR2 is YYREEE (reference sequence). CDR3 length equals 14 residues. The DNA of the CDR3 is TGTGCCAGCAGCCCTGGAAGCCGCGGGCCCGAGCAGTACTTC. It encodes CASSPGSRGPEQYF.